These T cell receptor beta chains were read from a single sample in a study of blood T cell repertoires in COVID-19. Measured with immunoSEQ multiplex PCR; TCRdb has only the in-frame clones, and not every one. The sample records more than 95,000 clones, 80% to 85% being singletons. Material for sequencing was peripheral blood. Receptor source: an elderly man with acute or convalescent COVID-19. CDR3s leave out the opening cysteine and the closing phenylalanine or tryptophan.

v_call	j_call	cdr3_aa
TRBV18	TRBJ2-2	ASSRTRTGELF
TRBV5-1	TRBJ1-4	ASSEPGNEKLF
TRBV5-1	TRBJ1-2	ASSASRGDRGLRGYT
TRBV5-4	TRBJ1-5	ASSLGGTGIYNSNQPQH
TRBV18	TRBJ2-5	ASSTGRGLAGARETQY
TRBV6-1	TRBJ2-4	ASSEVEGVENIQY
TRBV18	TRBJ1-5	ASSPLRTGGNQPQH
TRBV6-5	TRBJ2-1	ASSSGFYNEQF
TRBV5-1	TRBJ1-5	ASSLDRDQPQH
TRBV9	TRBJ2-5	ASSVESGETQY
TRBV4-2	TRBJ2-1	ASSREGYASGSYNEQF
TRBV5-1	TRBJ1-2	ASSLDPREAGYT
TRBV5-4	TRBJ2-7	ASSLTNTHEQY
TRBV5-6	TRBJ1-2	ASSARTGGYGYT
TRBV6-5	TRBJ2-2	ASSYQVTNTGELF
TRBV5-1	TRBJ2-3	ASSPGTSTDTQY
TRBV12-5	TRBJ2-3	ASGFSLSIQESDTQY
TRBV11-2	TRBJ2-7	ASSLVSTSQY
TRBV4-1	TRBJ1-5	ASSQLARGVRQPQH
TRBV29-1	TRBJ2-5	SVDGQGEETQY
TRBV30	TRBJ1-6	AWSPRGLSPLH
TRBV6-5	TRBJ1-5	AARGGGSNQPQH
TRBV30	TRBJ2-5	AWRGQAQETQY
TRBV7-2	TRBJ1-1	ASSYGRGNTEAF
TRBV4-1	TRBJ2-6	ASSQPLAGQRGANVLT
TRBV5-4	TRBJ1-2	ASSVAGTDGYT
TRBV19	TRBJ2-3	ASSQTGGGRHTQY
TRBV6-5	TRBJ2-2	ASSVRGGELF
TRBV9	TRBJ2-7	ASSPHTGKQY
TRBV29-1	TRBJ1-5	SVGTGGSNQPQH
TRBV4-3	TRBJ1-2	ASSWTAGENYGYT
TRBV28	TRBJ1-5	ASSLVTGVSNQPQH
TRBV28	TRBJ2-3	ASSFSQGSTDTQY
TRBV5-1	TRBJ1-1	ASSSISYTEAF
TRBV7-6	TRBJ1-5	ASSLKGPGRENQPQH
TRBV14	TRBJ1-3	ASARRGSGNTIY
TRBV7-3	TRBJ2-3	ASSLTPREGATDTQY
TRBV7-9	TRBJ2-1	ASSTRTSGRRNEQF
TRBV7-8	TRBJ2-2	ASSFATTGTNTGELF
TRBV28	TRBJ1-5	ASRVPQGASQPQH
TRBV2	TRBJ2-1	ASRRNNEQF
TRBV24-1	TRBJ2-1	ATSESGTSAHEQF
TRBV24-1	TRBJ2-3	ATTDRAKADTQY
TRBV7-2	TRBJ1-1	ASSSRGLVLNTEAF
TRBV11-2	TRBJ2-7	ASSFTPGQLYEQY
TRBV6-2/TRBV6-3	TRBJ2-7	ASSAEAGVGSEQY
TRBV10-3	TRBJ1-2	AISEVPGLKGYT
TRBV7-8	TRBJ2-7	ASSLTAPTGSYEQY
TRBV27	TRBJ1-4	ASSLGHGGELF
TRBV5-4	TRBJ1-4	ASSRTGARANEKLF
TRBV14	TRBJ2-3	ASSQGRSTDTQY
TRBV15	TRBJ2-1	ATSRDGSIFGTKKF